Listed here is a single T cell receptor (beta chain). What it binds is unknown. This table comes from immunoSEQ multiplex PCR, and its TCRdb copy is limited to in-frame clones, with some not included. The sample holds approximately 14,000 clones, approximately 74% seen once. The data stem from a study of neoadjuvant anti-PD-1 for oral cavity cancer. Study-wide results and caveats: Only a few patients per response group were TCR-analyzed; validation needed.

Time point reported: after neoadjuvant nivolumab, at surgical resection. Trimming took 5 bases from V and 3 from J, leaving 12 bases between them. In germline, CDR1 is SGHRS, CDR2 YFSETQ. CDR3 size: 13 residues. Sample: PBMCs, taken after nivolumab (anti-PD-1) treatment. The rearrangement uses TRBV5-1 and TRBJ2-7, with D unresolved. The receptor was derived from a person aged 40-85 years with oral cavity squamous cell carcinoma. Written as DNA, the CDR3 is TGCGCCAGCAGTTTGACCTCCGACTACGAGCAGTACTTC. Protein sequence: CASSLTSDYEQYF.